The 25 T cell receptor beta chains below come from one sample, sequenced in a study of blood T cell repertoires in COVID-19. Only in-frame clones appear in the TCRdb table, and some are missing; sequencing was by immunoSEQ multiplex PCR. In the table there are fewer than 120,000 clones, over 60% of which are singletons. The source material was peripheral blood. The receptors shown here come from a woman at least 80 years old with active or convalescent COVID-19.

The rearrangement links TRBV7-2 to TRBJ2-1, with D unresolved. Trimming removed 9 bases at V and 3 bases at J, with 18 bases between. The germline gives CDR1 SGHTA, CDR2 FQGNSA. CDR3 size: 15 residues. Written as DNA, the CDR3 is TGTGCCAGTTTGACGACGAGACAAAACTACAATGAGCAGTTCTTC. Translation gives CASLTTRQNYNEQFF.

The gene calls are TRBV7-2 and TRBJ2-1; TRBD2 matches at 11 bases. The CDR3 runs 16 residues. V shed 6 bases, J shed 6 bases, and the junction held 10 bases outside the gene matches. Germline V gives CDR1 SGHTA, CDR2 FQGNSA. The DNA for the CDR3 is TGTGCCAGCAGACAGGGTAGCGGGAGGGGAGGCAATGAGCAGTTCTTC. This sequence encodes CASRQGSGRGGNEQFF.

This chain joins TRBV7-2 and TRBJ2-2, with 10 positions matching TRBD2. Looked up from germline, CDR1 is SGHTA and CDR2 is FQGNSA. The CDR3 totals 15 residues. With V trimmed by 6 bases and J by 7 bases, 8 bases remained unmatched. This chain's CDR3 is CASSISGRDRGELFF. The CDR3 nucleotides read TGTGCCAGCAGTATCAGCGGGAGGGACCGCGGGGAGCTGTTTTTT.

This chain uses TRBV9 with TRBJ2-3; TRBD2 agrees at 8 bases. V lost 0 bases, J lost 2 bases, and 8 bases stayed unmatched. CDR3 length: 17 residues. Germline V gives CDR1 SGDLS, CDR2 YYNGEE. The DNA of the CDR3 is TGTGCCAGCAGCGTAGTAACTAGCGGAGCCAACACAGATACGCAGTATTTT. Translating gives CASSVVTSGANTDTQYF. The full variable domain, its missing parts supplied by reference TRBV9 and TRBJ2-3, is DSGVTQTPKHLITATGQRVTLRCSPRSGDLSVYWYQQSLDQGLQFLIQYYNGEERAKGNILERFSAQQFPDLHSELNLSSLELGDSALYFCASSVVTSGANTDTQYFGPGTRLTVL.

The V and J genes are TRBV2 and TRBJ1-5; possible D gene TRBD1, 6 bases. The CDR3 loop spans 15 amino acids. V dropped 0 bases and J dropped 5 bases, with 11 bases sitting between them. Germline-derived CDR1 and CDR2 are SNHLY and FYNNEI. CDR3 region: CASSEATGVHQPQHF. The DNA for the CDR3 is TGTGCCAGCAGTGAAGCGACAGGCGTCCATCAGCCCCAGCATTTT.

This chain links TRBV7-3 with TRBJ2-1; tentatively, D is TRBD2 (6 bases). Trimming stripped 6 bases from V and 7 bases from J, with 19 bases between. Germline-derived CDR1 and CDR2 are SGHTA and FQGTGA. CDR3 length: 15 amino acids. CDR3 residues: CASSHLASPGNEQFF. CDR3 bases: TGTGCCAGCAGTCATCTAGCGTCCCCGGGTAATGAGCAGTTCTTC.

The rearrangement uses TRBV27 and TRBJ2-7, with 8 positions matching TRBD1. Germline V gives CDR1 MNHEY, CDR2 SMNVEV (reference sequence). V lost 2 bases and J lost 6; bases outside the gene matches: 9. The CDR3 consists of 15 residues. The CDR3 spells CASSLLRTGRGEQYF. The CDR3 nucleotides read TGTGCCAGCAGTTTACTTAGGACAGGGCGAGGCGAGCAGTACTTC.

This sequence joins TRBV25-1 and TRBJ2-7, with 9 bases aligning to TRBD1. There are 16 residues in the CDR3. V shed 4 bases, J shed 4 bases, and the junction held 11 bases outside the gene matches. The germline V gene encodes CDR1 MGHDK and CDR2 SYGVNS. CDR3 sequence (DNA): TGTGCCAGCAGTGCTCCCCCGGGACAGGGCTCTTACGAGCAGTACTTC. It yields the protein CASSAPPGQGSYEQYF.

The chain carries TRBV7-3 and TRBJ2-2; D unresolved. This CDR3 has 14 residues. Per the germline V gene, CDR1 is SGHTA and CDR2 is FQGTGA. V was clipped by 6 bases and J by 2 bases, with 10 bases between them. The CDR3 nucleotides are TGTGCCAGCAGGATGAGGAGTAACACCGGGGAGCTGTTTTTT. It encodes CASRMRSNTGELFF. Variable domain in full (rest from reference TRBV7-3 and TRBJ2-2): GAGVSQTPSNKVTEKGKYVELRCDPISGHTALYWYRQSLGQGPEFLIYFQGTGAADDSGLPNDRFFAVRPEGSVSTLKIQRTERGDSAVYLCASRMRSNTGELFFGEGSRLTVL.

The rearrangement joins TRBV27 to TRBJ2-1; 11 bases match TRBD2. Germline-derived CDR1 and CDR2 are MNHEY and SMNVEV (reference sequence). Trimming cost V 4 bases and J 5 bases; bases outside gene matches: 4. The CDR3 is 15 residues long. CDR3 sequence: CASSSGTSGHNEQFF. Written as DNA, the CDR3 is TGTGCCAGCAGTTCCGGGACTAGCGGACACAATGAGCAGTTCTTC.

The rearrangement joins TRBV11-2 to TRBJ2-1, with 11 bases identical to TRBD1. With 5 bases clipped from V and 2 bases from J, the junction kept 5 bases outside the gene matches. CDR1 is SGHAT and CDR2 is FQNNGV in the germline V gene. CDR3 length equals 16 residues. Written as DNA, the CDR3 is TGTGCCAGCAGCGAAACGGGACAGGGGGCCTACAATGAGCAGTTCTTC. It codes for CASSETGQGAYNEQFF. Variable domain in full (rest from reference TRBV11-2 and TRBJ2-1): EAGVAQSPRYKIIEKRQSVAFWCNPISGHATLYWYQQILGQGPKLLIQFQNNGVVDDSQLPKDRFSAERLKGVDSTLKIQPAKLEDSAVYLCASSETGQGAYNEQFFGPGTRLTVL.

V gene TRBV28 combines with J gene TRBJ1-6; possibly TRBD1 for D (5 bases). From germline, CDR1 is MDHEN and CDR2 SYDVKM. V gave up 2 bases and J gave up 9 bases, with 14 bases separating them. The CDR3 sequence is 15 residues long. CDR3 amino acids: CASSLVLDIRSPLHF. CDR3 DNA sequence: TGTGCCAGCAGTTTAGTTCTGGACATACGTTCACCCCTCCACTTT.

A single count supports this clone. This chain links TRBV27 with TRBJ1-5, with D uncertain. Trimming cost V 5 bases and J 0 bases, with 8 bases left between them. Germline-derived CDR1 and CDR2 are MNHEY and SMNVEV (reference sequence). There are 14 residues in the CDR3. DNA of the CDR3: TGTGCCAGCAGTATGGCTTATAGCAATCAGCCCCAGCATTTT. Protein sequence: CASSMAYSNQPQHF.

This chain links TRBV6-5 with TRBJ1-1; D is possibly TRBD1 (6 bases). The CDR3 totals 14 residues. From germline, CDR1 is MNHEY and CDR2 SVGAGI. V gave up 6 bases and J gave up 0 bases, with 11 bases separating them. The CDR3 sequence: CASSHRDLNTEAFF. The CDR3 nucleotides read TGTGCCAGCAGCCACAGGGACCTGAACACTGAAGCTTTCTTT.

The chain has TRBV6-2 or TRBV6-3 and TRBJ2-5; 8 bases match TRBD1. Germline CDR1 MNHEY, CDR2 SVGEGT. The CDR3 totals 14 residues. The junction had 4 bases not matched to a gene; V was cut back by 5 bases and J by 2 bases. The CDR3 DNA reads TGTGCCAGCAGTAAGACAGGGGAACAAGAGACCCAGTACTTC. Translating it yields CASSKTGEQETQYF.

CDR3 amino acids: CASSRVSGNTIYF. CDR3 nucleotides: TGTGCCAGCAGCAGGGTCTCTGGAAACACCATATATTTT. The chain joins TRBV6-1 to TRBJ1-3; D perhaps matches TRBD1 (5 bases). The germline V gene has CDR1 MNHNS and CDR2 SASEGT. The CDR3 is made up of 13 amino acids. Trimming took 6 bases from V and 0 from J, leaving 6 bases between them.

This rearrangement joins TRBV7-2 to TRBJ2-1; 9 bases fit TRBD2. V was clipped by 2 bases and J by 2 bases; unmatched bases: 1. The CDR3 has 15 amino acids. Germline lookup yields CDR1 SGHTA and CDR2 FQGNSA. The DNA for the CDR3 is TGTGCCAGCAGCTTAACTAGCGGGCCCTACAATGAGCAGTTCTTC. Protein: CASSLTSGPYNEQFF.

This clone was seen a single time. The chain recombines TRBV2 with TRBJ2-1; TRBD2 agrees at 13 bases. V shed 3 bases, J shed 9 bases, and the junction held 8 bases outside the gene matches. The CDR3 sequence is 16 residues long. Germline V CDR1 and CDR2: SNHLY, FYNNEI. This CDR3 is CASSDRRTSGSGEQFF. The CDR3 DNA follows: TGTGCCAGCAGTGATAGGCGGACTAGCGGGAGTGGTGAGCAGTTCTTC.

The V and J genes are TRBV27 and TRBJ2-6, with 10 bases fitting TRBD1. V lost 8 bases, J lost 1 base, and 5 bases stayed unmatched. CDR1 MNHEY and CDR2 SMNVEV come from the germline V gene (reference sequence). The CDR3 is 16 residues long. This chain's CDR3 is CASSGTGVSGANVLTF. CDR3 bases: TGTGCCAGCTCTGGGACAGGGGTATCTGGGGCCAACGTCCTGACTTTC.

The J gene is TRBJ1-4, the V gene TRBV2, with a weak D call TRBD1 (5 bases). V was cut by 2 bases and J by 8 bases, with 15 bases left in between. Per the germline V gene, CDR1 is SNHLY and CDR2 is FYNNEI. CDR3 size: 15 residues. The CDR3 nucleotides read TGTGCCAGCAGTGAATCAGGTTACCCAGGGGAAAAACTGTTTTTT. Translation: CASSESGYPGEKLFF.

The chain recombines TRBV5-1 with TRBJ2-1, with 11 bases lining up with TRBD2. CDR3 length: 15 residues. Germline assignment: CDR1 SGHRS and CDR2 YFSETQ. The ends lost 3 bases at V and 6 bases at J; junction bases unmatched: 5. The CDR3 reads CASSSTSGSINEQFF. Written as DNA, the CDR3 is TGCGCCAGCAGCTCAACTAGCGGGAGTATCAATGAGCAGTTCTTC.

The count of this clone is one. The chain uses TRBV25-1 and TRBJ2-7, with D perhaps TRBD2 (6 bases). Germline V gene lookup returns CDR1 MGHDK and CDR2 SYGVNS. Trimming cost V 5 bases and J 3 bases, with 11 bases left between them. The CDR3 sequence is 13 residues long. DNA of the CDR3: TGTGCCAGCAGTCCAGGCGGGATCTACGAGCAGTACTTC. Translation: CASSPGGIYEQYF.

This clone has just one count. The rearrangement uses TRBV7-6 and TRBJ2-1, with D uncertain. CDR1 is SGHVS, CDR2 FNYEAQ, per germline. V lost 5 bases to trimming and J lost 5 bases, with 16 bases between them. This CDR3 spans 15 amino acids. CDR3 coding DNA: TGTGCCAGCAGCCCCGCCCGACTTGTAAACAATGAGCAGTTCTTC. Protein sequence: CASSPARLVNNEQFF.

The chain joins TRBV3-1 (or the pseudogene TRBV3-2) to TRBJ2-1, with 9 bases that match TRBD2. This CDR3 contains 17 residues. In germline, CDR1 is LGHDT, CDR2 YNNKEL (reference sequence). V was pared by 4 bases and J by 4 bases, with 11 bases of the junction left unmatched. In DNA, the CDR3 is TGTGCCAGCAGCCCCCCAGGCGGGAGGGCCTCATACAATGAGCAGTTCTTC. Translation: CASSPPGGRASYNEQFF.

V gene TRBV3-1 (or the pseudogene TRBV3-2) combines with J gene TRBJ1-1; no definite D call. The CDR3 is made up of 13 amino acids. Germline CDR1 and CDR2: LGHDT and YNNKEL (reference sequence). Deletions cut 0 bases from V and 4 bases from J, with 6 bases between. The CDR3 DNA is TGTGCCAGCAGCCAAGATCTAGTCACTGAAGCTTTCTTT. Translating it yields CASSQDLVTEAFF.